This entry concerns a single TCR beta chain. The sample belongs to a study of blood T cell repertoires in COVID-19. In the authors' workflow: It was from reference gene primer amplification that nucleated cell counts were estimated. The table came from immunoSEQ multiplex PCR; TCRdb's copy has only in-frame clones and leaves some out. The V and J calls and clone size come from that table; D and trimming were worked out from the DNA. This sample has around 150,000 clones, with about four fifths found just once. Cohort 3 recovered donors had two negative PCRs, clearance, or symptom resolution. This CDR3 contains 17 residues. Germline V gene lookup returns CDR1 SGHDN and CDR2 FVKESK. Deletions cut 2 bases from V and 4 bases from J, with 20 bases between.

The rearrangement joins TRBV14 to TRBJ1-2, with TRBD1 as a possible D gene (5 bases). The sequence came from a woman aged 60-70 years who had recovered from COVID-19. What was sequenced was PBMCs or T cells enriched from blood (not recorded which). CDR3: CASSQSPGGVRLYGYTF. CDR3 DNA: TGTGCCAGCAGCCAATCGCCGGGGGGGGTAAGGCTCTATGGCTACACCTTC.